The clone carrying this T cell receptor beta chain occurred once. As yet, its antigen is unknown. These data are taken from a study of a mutant IDH1 vaccine in newly diagnosed glioma. Study summary: Vaccination of patients was performed eight times, in weeks 1, 3, 5, 7, 11, 15, 19 and 23.

Germline V lookup: CDR1 SGHTA, CDR2 FQGTGA. V was clipped by 5 bases and J by 3 bases; unmatched bases: 7. The CDR3 is 14 residues long. The study's findings and limits: Vaccine-induced immune responses were detected in approximately 92% of patients.

Only in-frame clones appear in the TCRdb table, and some are missing; sequencing was by immunoSEQ multiplex PCR. This table has 70,000 to 90,000 clones, 85% appearing once. Time point meaning: week 23, last vaccination. Each vaccine dose was 300 ug of mutant IDH1 20-mer peptide, with topical imiquimod. Patients carried new grade 3 or 4 IDH1-mutant astrocytomas lacking nuclear ATRX. The specimen comprised PBMCs, sampled from a glioma patient whose treatment included an IDH1 peptide vaccine. The receptor comes from a man between 25 and 39 years old with glioma. Some clones in this sample may be carry-over from other donors' samples. The V and J genes are TRBV7-3 and TRBJ2-7; 7 nucleotides match TRBD1. The CDR3 DNA reads as TGTGCCAGCAGCCCCCAAGGGGGCGGCTACGAGCAGTACTTC. As protein: CASSPQGGGYEQYF.